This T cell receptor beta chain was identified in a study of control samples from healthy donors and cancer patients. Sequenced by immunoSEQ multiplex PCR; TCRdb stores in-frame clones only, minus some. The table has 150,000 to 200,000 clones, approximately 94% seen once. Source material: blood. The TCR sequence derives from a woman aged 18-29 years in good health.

CDR3 sequence (DNA): TGTGCCACCAAGGCAACACTAGACACTGAAGCTTTCTTT. It translates to CATKATLDTEAFF. This chain links TRBV24-1 with TRBJ1-1, with D unresolved. Trimming shortened V by 8 bases and J by 3 bases, and 12 bases separated the two germline ends. CDR1 and CDR2 (germline): KGHDR, SFDVKD. The CDR3 length is 13 residues.